This record covers a single TCR beta chain. Its target is not known. The data originate from a study of T-cell reconstitution after alpha-beta-depleted transplantation in children. It was with unique molecular identifiers that the TCRbeta library was prepared. TCRdb ran MiXCR on the PCR reads and lists one entry per CDR3 protein. The sample has about 420,000 distinct CDR3 sequences; around 16% are singletons. Notes on the study in general: Expanded graft clones numbering several hundred reportedly gave rise to alpha-beta T cells about two months after transplant.

The CDR3 covers 15 residues. Trimming took off 1 base at V and 3 bases at J, with 13 bases between the two ends. Germline V gene sequence: CDR1 SEHNR, CDR2 FQNEAQ (reference sequence). Material: PBMCs, mostly from graft donor cells, obtained 360 days after TCRalphabeta/CD19-depleted stem cell transplant. This TCR was recovered from a boy in the first two years of life who had a stem cell transplant for Wiskott-Aldrich syndrome, so the T cells may come from the graft donor. The rearrangement uses TRBV7-9 and TRBJ2-7; a possible D gene is TRBD1 (5 bases). CDR3: CASSLVAHTGYEQYF. The CDR3 coding sequence is TGTGCCAGCAGCTTAGTAGCCCACACAGGCTACGAGCAGTACTTC. Variable domain in full (rest from reference TRBV7-9 and TRBJ2-7): DTGVSQNPRHKITKRGQNVTFRCDPISEHNRLYWYRQTLGQGPEFLTYFQNEAQLEKSRLLSDRFSAERPKGSFSTLEIQRTEQGDSAMYLCASSLVAHTGYEQYFGPGTRLTVT.